This TCR beta chain originates from a study of liver allograft versus peripheral blood T cells. Study overall: Recipients' peripheral blood supplied the T cell receptor repertoires against which those in transplanted livers were compared.

This CDR3 is built from 13 residues. Germline V CDR1 and CDR2: MNHEY, SMNVEV (reference sequence). Trimming stripped 5 bases from V and 3 bases from J, with 11 bases between. General observations from the study: Intragraft liver T cell receptor repertoires reportedly differed from peripheral blood repertoires.

Each CDR3 protein is one row after TCRdb ran MiXCR on the reads. This sample has roughly 1,200 distinct CDR3 sequences, with about 16% found just once. This clonotype is medium-sized in the sample. Its antigen is undetermined. The chain employs TRBV27 and TRBJ2-7; a possible D gene is TRBD1 (5 bases). The sequence was obtained from a human patient who had a liver transplant. The T cells may partly be graft donor cells. For the CDR3, the DNA is TGTGCCAGCAGTGGGCAGGGCAACTACGAGCAGTACTTC. Protein sequence: CASSGQGNYEQYF.